These 3 T cell receptor beta chains were sequenced from one sample in a study of blood T cell repertoires in COVID-19 (dated by TCRdb to about 2020). The library was made by the immunoSEQ multiplex PCR assay. This is the immuneACCESS table as TCRdb keeps it, with only in-frame sequences that have V and J called. A part of the clones is gone; compared with another copy, unresolved V genes explain less than half, and the rest is unexplained. A total of 200,000 to 250,000 clones appear in this sample, 86% of them only once. The ten largest clones take up 6.2% of the sample. Source material: peripheral blood. These receptors came from a man aged 55 to 70 with acute or convalescent COVID-19.

The rearrangement links TRBV19 to TRBJ2-1, with D possibly being TRBD2 (7 bases). The CDR3 length is 16 residues. CDR1 and CDR2 (germline): LNHDA, SQIVND (reference sequence). V dropped 5 bases and J dropped 0 bases, with 14 bases sitting between them. CDR3 bases: TGTGCCAGTAGTGGGGGAGGGGGTAGCTCCTACAATGAGCAGTTCTTC. Protein: CASSGGGGSSYNEQFF. The variable domain in full, with the rest retrieved from reference TRBV19 and TRBJ2-1, is DGGITQSPKYLFRKEGQNVTLSCEQNLNHDAMYWYRQDPGQGLRLIYYSQIVNDFQKGDIAEGYSVSREKKESFPLTVTSAQKNPTAFYLCASSGGGGSSYNEQFFGPGTRLTVL.

J is TRBJ2-7 and V is TRBV5-5, with 10 nucleotides matching TRBD1. This CDR3 is 16 amino acids long. Unmatched junction bases numbered 10, after V lost 2 bases and J lost 5 bases. CDR1 and CDR2 from the germline V gene are SGHKS and YYEKEE (reference sequence). The chain's CDR3 is CASSLGGTGVKHEQYF. CDR3 in DNA: TGTGCCAGCAGCTTAGGGGGGACAGGGGTAAAACACGAGCAGTACTTC.

The chain employs TRBV28 and TRBJ2-3; TRBD2 agrees at 11 bases. Germline CDR1 reads MDHEN; CDR2 reads SYDVKM. V was clipped by 7 bases and J by 1 base; unmatched bases: 7. This CDR3 is built from 16 residues. In DNA form, the CDR3 reads TGTGCCAGCACCACTGGACTAGCGGGCCGCACAGATACGCAGTATTTT. Its protein product is CASTTGLAGRTDTQYF.